The rows below give T cell receptor beta chains drawn from one sample of a study of blood T cells in healthy people across ages. TCRdb re-called the 5' RACE reads with MiXCR, one entry per CDR3 protein. The sample contains 450,000 to 700,000 distinct CDR3 sequences, 25% to 30% of which appear only once. Sequenced input: blood. These receptors came from a woman between 65 and 79 years old in good health. Both conserved end residues are part of each CDR3.

j_call: TRBJ1-1; v_call: TRBV19; cdr3_length: 11; cdr3_aa: CASSRPTEAFF
j_call: TRBJ2-5; v_call: TRBV6-2/TRBV6-3; cdr3_length: 12; cdr3_aa: CASTPFQETQYF
j_call: TRBJ1-1; v_call: TRBV20-1; cdr3_length: 14; cdr3_aa: CSAHRGSVGTEAFF
j_call: TRBJ1-2; v_call: TRBV12-3/TRBV12-4; cdr3_length: 14; cdr3_aa: CASSRQLSNYGYTF
j_call: TRBJ2-7; v_call: TRBV7-4; cdr3_length: 14; cdr3_aa: CASCPRIGEVEQYF
j_call: TRBJ2-7; v_call: TRBV7-9; cdr3_length: 13; cdr3_aa: CASSLRQGNEQYF
j_call: TRBJ1-4; v_call: TRBV2; cdr3_length: 15; cdr3_aa: CASIIDMASNEKLFF
j_call: TRBJ1-1; v_call: TRBV6-5; cdr3_length: 18; cdr3_aa: CASSYSEGSNGLNTEAFF
j_call: TRBJ1-2; v_call: TRBV19; cdr3_length: 14; cdr3_aa: CASSPGQLRVRYTF
j_call: TRBJ2-1; v_call: TRBV29-1; cdr3_length: 15; cdr3_aa: CSVPFYSSTYNEQFF